The present T cell receptor beta chain was sequenced within a study of blood T cell repertoires in COVID-19. About the study: Sites across the United States, Italy and Spain contributed samples from acute and convalescent COVID-19. PBMCs, B-cell-depleted T cells, or T cells were the source of the cDNA or gDNA that made up the material.

V lost 1 base to trimming and J lost 5 bases, with 19 bases between them. This CDR3 is 17 amino acids long. Germline V gene data show CDR1 as MGHRA and CDR2 as YSYEKL. Original processing methods: Amplification of reference gene primers was used by the study to estimate nucleated cell counts. This table comes from immunoSEQ multiplex PCR, and its TCRdb copy is limited to in-frame clones, with some not included. Clone size and V and J calls were adopted from that table, with D and trimming inferred from the DNA. The sample holds tens of thousands of clones; approximately 79% are singletons and the top ten take around 16%.

The source material was peripheral blood. V is TRBV4-1 and J is TRBJ2-3; maybe TRBD2 (5 bases). The TCR sequence derives from a man older than 75 with active COVID-19. CDR3 in DNA: TGCGCCAGCAGCCAAGCGTGGCTAGCACAAGGGATAGATACGCAGTATTTT. Residues: CASSQAWLAQGIDTQYF.